The subject of this entry is one T cell receptor (beta chain). As yet, its antigen is unknown. The sample belongs to a study of cytomegalovirus exposure and HLA in healthy donors. 60 Vbeta and 13 Jbeta primers were used in PCR. Profiling relied on immunoSEQ multiplex PCR, and the TCRdb table lists in-frame clones only, not all of them. The sample carries 35,000 to 50,000 clones, roughly 60% recorded once. The study's findings and limits: Within the data, a cluster of highly shared sequence variants was likely a sequencing artifact. In vitro testing confirmed three CMV-associated chains as specific for CMV antigens. In a later analysis, productive TCRs from donors in an Asian-associated ancestry cluster reportedly carried fewer N-insertions than the cohort mean.

The germline V gene has CDR1 SGDLS and CDR2 YYNGEE. The V and J ends lost 4 bases and 6 bases respectively, with 12 bases between them. The CDR3 totals 13 residues. Input material: PBMCs. The chain uses TRBV9 and TRBJ2-3; no clear D. The receptor's source is a human donor in good health. The CDR3 nucleotides are TGTGCCAGCAGCCCCCAGGATTGGGATACGCAGTATTTT. Amino acid sequence: CASSPQDWDTQYF.